The clone carrying this TCR beta chain appeared a few times. Each CDR3 protein gets one entry after TCRdb re-called the 5' RACE reads with MiXCR. The repertoire consists of just under 350,000 distinct CDR3 sequences, with about 15% occurring once and the leading ten covering approximately 1.1%. CDR3 length: 14 residues. V lost 7 bases, J lost 5 bases, and 7 bases stayed unmatched. Germline V gives CDR1 MNHEY, CDR2 SMNVEV (reference sequence). The data are from a study of CD8 T cells in ankylosing spondylitis. The receptor was isolated from a male donor with ankylosing spondylitis or in good health (not recorded which). Sequences were obtained from blood, either unsorted or a sorted T cell fraction (not recorded which). The V call is TRBV27, the J call TRBJ2-2, with 7 bases that match TRBD1. The CDR3 loop reads CASKGQTRTGELFF. The CDR3 bases are TGTGCCAGCAAGGGACAGACCAGGACCGGGGAGCTGTTTTTT.